Listed here is a single TCR beta chain. Its antigen is still unknown. The entry originates in a study of cytomegalovirus exposure and HLA in healthy donors. The study ran its PCR with 60 Vbeta and 13 Jbeta primers. Only in-frame clones appear in the TCRdb table, and some are missing; sequencing was by immunoSEQ multiplex PCR. The sample yields about 200,000 clones, less than 80% seen once. Points from the study as a whole: An apparent linkage of common viral pathogens to several of the most significant clusters emerged in a later analysis. The study dropped some indistinguishable V segments, TRBV6-2 and TRBV6-3 among them.

V trimming: 0 bases; J trimming: 0 bases; junction bases outside the gene matches: 2. The CDR3 totals 15 residues. The V gene's germline CDR1 is SGHNT and CDR2 YYREEE (reference sequence). The specimen was PBMCs. The receptor was isolated from a woman aged 25 to 39 in good health and CMV-seropositive. V is TRBV5-4 and J is TRBJ2-7, with 8 nucleotides matching TRBD1. In nucleotides, the CDR3 is TGTGCCAGCAGCTTGGGGACAGGGAGCTCCTACGAGCAGTACTTC. It is translated as CASSLGTGSSYEQYF.